This T cell receptor (beta chain) is from a study of low-dose radiotherapy and immunotherapy resistance in tumors. V was clipped by 0 bases and J by 4 bases; unmatched bases: 2. This CDR3 has 15 amino acids. Germline V gene sequence: CDR1 SGHKS, CDR2 YYEKEE (reference sequence). TRAV and TRBV primers primed cDNA for both TCRalpha and TCRbeta. Both a constant-region primer and a V-primer adapter served to amplify TCRs across roughly 20 PCR cycles. TCRdb reanalysed the reads using MiXCR and keeps one entry per CDR3 protein. The sample gives 9,500 to 15,000 distinct CDR3 sequences, approximately 73% of which show up once; roughly 3.1% is in the top ten.

The receptor was isolated from a human donor with advanced metastatic prostate, ovarian, gallbladder or colorectal cancer (not recorded which). This table probably holds off-target reads from a library built for another chain. This sequence joins TRBV5-5 and TRBJ2-1; TRBD2 aligns across 9 bases. The CDR3 DNA reads TGTGCCAGCAGCTTGGGCCTAGCGGGATACAATGAGCAGTTCTTC. As protein: CASSLGLAGYNEQFF.